Listed below are T cell receptor beta chains from one sample, sequenced in a study of shared clonotypes between healthy human individuals. Clones were sequenced by immunoSEQ multiplex PCR, and TCRdb holds only the in-frame ones, with some missing. The data show a few hundred thousand clones, 95% seen once. The source material was naive CD8+ T cells sorted from blood. Receptors were obtained from a woman in her 30s in good health. The CDR3 runs from the conserved cysteine through the conserved F or W. D genes are given only for firm matches. Expanded clones get a size class; other rows say once, few or many, or leave the size out.

v_call	clone_size	d_call	cdr3_length	j_call	cdr3_aa	cdr3_nt
TRBV19	-	-	13	TRBJ1-4	CASRSATNEKLFF	TGTGCCAGTAGATCCGCAACTAATGAAAAACTGTTTTTT
TRBV2	-	-	13	TRBJ2-7	CASRGGGPYEQYF	TGTGCCAGCAGGGGCGGCGGTCCCTACGAGCAGTACTTC
TRBV15	-	TRBD2	17	TRBJ2-2	CATLPGLAEGDTGELFF	TGTGCCACCCTCCCGGGACTAGCGGAAGGGGACACCGGGGAGCTGTTTTTT
TRBV7-8	-	TRBD2	19	TRBJ2-4	CASSLGLAGGWVAKNIQYF	TGTGCCAGCAGCTTGGGACTAGCGGGAGGATGGGTCGCCAAAAACATTCAGTACTTC
TRBV5-4	-	-	16	TRBJ2-2	CASGESGLGVPGELFF	TGTGCCAGCGGGGAGTCTGGGCTAGGCGTCCCCGGGGAGCTGTTTTTT
TRBV28	-	TRBD1	16	TRBJ1-2	CASSSLTGGVNYGYTF	TGTGCCAGCAGTTCCCTAACAGGGGGGGTTAACTATGGCTACACCTTC
TRBV11-2	-	-	11	TRBJ2-5	CASSWSETQYF	TGTGCCAGCAGCTGGTCTGAGACCCAGTACTTC
TRBV7-8	-	-	14	TRBJ2-7	CASSFADSPYEQYF	TGTGCCAGCAGCTTTGCGGACAGCCCCTACGAGCAGTACTTC
TRBV9	-	TRBD1	13	TRBJ2-1	CASRGGAYNEQFF	TGTGCCAGCAGAGGGGGCGCATACAATGAGCAGTTCTTC
TRBV27	-	-	14	TRBJ2-7	CASSSKLSSYEQYF	TGTGCCAGCAGTTCCAAGCTCAGCTCCTACGAGCAGTACTTC
TRBV5-1	-	-	16	TRBJ1-1	CASSPGRPGMGTEAFF	TGCGCCAGCAGCCCCGGCCGGCCAGGGATGGGCACTGAAGCTTTCTTT
TRBV27	-	-	15	TRBJ2-3	CASSLGSSRADTQYF	TGTGCCAGCAGTCTCGGGTCTTCCAGGGCGGATACGCAGTATTTT
TRBV5-4	-	-	12	TRBJ1-1	CASSWLDGEAFF	TGTGCCAGCAGCTGGTTGGACGGTGAAGCTTTCTTT
TRBV27	-	-	12	TRBJ2-1	CASGTWRNEQFF	TGTGCCAGCGGGACTTGGCGGAATGAGCAGTTCTTC
TRBV19	-	-	15	TRBJ2-2	CASSIDRSNTGELFF	TGTGCCAGTAGTATAGATCGGTCTAACACCGGGGAGCTGTTTTTT
TRBV15	-	-	15	TRBJ1-5	CATKTADYSNQPQHF	TGTGCCACCAAAACAGCAGATTATAGCAATCAGCCCCAGCATTTT
TRBV28	-	-	16	TRBJ2-4	CASSLSAVIAKNIQYF	TGTGCCAGCAGTTTATCGGCGGTAATAGCCAAAAACATTCAGTACTTC
TRBV7-8	-	-	14	TRBJ2-7	CASSPSGSSYEQYF	TGTGCCAGCAGCCCTTCGGGGAGCTCCTACGAGCAGTACTTC
TRBV15	-	-	16	TRBJ2-5	CATSRDGGAVIGTQYF	TGTGCCACCAGCAGAGATGGAGGGGCGGTAATAGGGACCCAGTACTTC
TRBV2	-	-	14	TRBJ1-5	CASSEGQNNQPQHF	TGTGCCAGCAGTGAAGGTCAGAACAATCAGCCCCAGCATTTT
TRBV7-9	-	TRBD1	12	TRBJ1-4	CASVGTDEKLFF	TGTGCCAGCGTCGGGACAGATGAAAAACTGTTTTTT
TRBV5-1	-	TRBD2	15	TRBJ2-1	CASSLLLAGSGEQFF	TGCGCCAGCAGCTTGTTACTAGCGGGATCTGGTGAGCAGTTCTTC
TRBV5-4	-	TRBD2	14	TRBJ2-1	CASSLLAGYNEQFF	TGTGCCAGCAGCTTACTAGCGGGATACAATGAGCAGTTCTTC
TRBV7-9	-	-	17	TRBJ2-2	CASSPPRQGGDTGELFF	TGTGCCAGCAGCCCCCCCCGACAGGGAGGGGACACCGGGGAGCTGTTTTTT
TRBV13	-	-	17	TRBJ2-3	CASSARTTRGSTDTQYF	TGTGCCAGCAGCGCTAGGACAACACGGGGAAGCACAGATACGCAGTATTTT
TRBV10-2	once	TRBD1	17	TRBJ2-5	CASVPGTGVWTEETQYF	TGCGCCAGCGTACCAGGGACAGGGGTATGGACGGAAGAGACCCAGTACTTC
TRBV30	few	-	11	TRBJ1-2	CAWSEYYGYTF	TGTGCCTGGAGTGAATACTATGGCTACACCTTC